This TCR beta chain was identified during a study of cytomegalovirus exposure and HLA in healthy donors. Overall study results and limits: Later on, an analysis found that several of the most significant clusters appeared to be linked to common viral pathogens, which included parvovirus B19. Among the sequence variants, a highly shared cluster was likely an artifact of sequencing.

As to this clone: The antigen is not known.

The PCR contained 60 Vbeta and 13 Jbeta primers. Method: immunoSEQ multiplex PCR; TCRdb's copy keeps in-frame clones and lacks some. The sample consists of about 120,000 clones, over 15% of them appearing once. Trimming stripped 4 bases from V and 7 bases from J, with 13 bases between. CDR1 is GTSNPN, CDR2 SVGIG, per germline (reference sequence). The CDR3 runs 13 residues. The TCR sequence derives from a young woman in good health and CMV-seronegative. Sequencing was done on a sample of PBMCs. The rearrangement uses TRBV30 and TRBJ1-4; D gene uncertain. DNA for the CDR3: TGTGCCTGGAAAGCGGGTTTTACTGAAAAACTGTTTTTT. It is translated as CAWKAGFTEKLFF.